A single sample gave rise to the 22 T cell receptor beta chains below, sequenced in a study of memory CD4+ T cells and cytomegalovirus serostatus. The sort gate was single viable CD3+CD4+CD8-CD45RO+ cells for memory CD4+ T cells. Sequencing used immunoSEQ multiplex PCR; TCRdb keeps in-frame clones, though not all of them. The sample has tens of thousands of clones; 70% to 80% are singletons. The sample consisted of memory CD4+ T cells from blood. Receptors originate from an adult in good health and CMV-seropositive.

This clone was observed a handful of times. The rearrangement links TRBV7-2 to TRBJ2-5, with D possibly called TRBD1 or TRBD2 (6 bases each). Trimming removed 0 bases from V and 2 bases from J, with 13 bases in between. This CDR3 spans 16 amino acids. Germline V CDR1 and CDR2: SGHTA, FQGNSA. In nucleotides, the CDR3 is TGTGCCAGCAGCTTAGCGGGGCCGGGGGCGCAAGAGACCCAGTACTTC. Translation gives CASSLAGPGAQETQYF.

J is TRBJ2-5 and V is TRBV28; either TRBD1 or TRBD2 may fit D (5 bases each). The CDR3 is 15 residues long. Trimming removed 3 bases at V and 4 bases at J, with 15 bases between. The V gene's germline CDR1 is MDHEN and CDR2 SYDVKM. CDR3 DNA sequence: TGTGCCAGCAGTTTCTCCTTGGGACCCACAGAGACCCAGTACTTC. It encodes CASSFSLGPTETQYF.

A single count supports this clone. The chain couples TRBV7-9 to TRBJ1-2, with D uncertain. The germline gives CDR1 SEHNR, CDR2 FQNEAQ (reference sequence). V was trimmed by 1 base and J by 6 bases, leaving 6 bases between them. This CDR3 has 12 amino acids. Here the CDR3 reads CASSLGVNGYTF. The CDR3 DNA follows: TGTGCCAGCAGCTTAGGGGTAAATGGCTACACCTTC.

The sample holds one count of this clone. The chain joins TRBV4-3 to TRBJ1-2; 8 bases match TRBD1. V was clipped by 4 bases and J by 3 bases; unmatched bases: 7. The CDR3 is made up of 15 amino acids. Germline V lookup: CDR1 LGHNA, CDR2 YSLEER. CDR3 in amino acids: CASSPRGTGDYGYTF. For the CDR3, the DNA is TGCGCCAGCAGCCCCCGTGGGACAGGCGACTATGGCTACACCTTC.

CDR3 nucleotide sequence: TGCAGCGTTGGCCAGGTAGGGCTGACAGATACGCAGTATTTT. It yields the protein CSVGQVGLTDTQYF. This chain uses TRBV29-1 with TRBJ2-3; D gene uncertain. Germline CDR1 is SQVTM and CDR2 is ANQGSEA. This CDR3 is built from 14 residues. Trimming pared 4 bases from V and 3 bases from J, leaving 14 bases between.

The chain is built from TRBV11-3 and TRBJ2-1, with D tentatively TRBD2 (6 bases). CDR3 length: 15 residues. V lost 6 bases and J 7 bases, leaving 19 bases between the germline ends. Germline CDR1 is SGHNT and CDR2 is YENEEA. The DNA for the CDR3 is TGTGCCAGCAGTCCTGGGGGGAGTCTTTGGAATGAGCAGTTCTTC. Protein sequence: CASSPGGSLWNEQFF.

This chain uses TRBV27 with TRBJ2-1, with TRBD2 identical over 11 bases. The ends lost 6 bases at V and 7 bases at J; junction bases unmatched: 11. Per the germline V gene, CDR1 is MNHEY and CDR2 is SMNVEV (reference sequence). The CDR3 runs to 16 residues. CDR3 nucleotide sequence: TGTGCCAGCAGCTCCGGGCGGGGACTAGCGGCTAATGAGCAGTTCTTC. Its translation: CASSSGRGLAANEQFF.

This clone was seen more than once but under ten times. The chain links TRBV14 to TRBJ1-1, with 7 bases lining up with TRBD1. Germline trimming cut 5 bases from V and 4 bases from J; bases unmatched to any gene: 13. The CDR3 totals 16 residues. CDR1 is SGHDN, CDR2 FVKESK, per germline. The CDR3 is CASSSQPQGGGTEAFF. DNA of the CDR3: TGTGCCAGCAGCTCGCAACCCCAGGGGGGGGGCACTGAAGCTTTCTTT.

This clone was found a few times. The V call is TRBV9, the J call TRBJ2-1, with 7 bases matching TRBD1. Trimming took 3 bases from V and 3 from J; bases not matched to a gene: 3. Germline V gene lookup returns CDR1 SGDLS and CDR2 YYNGEE. There are 14 residues in the CDR3. Here the CDR3 DNA reads TGTGCCAGCAGCGGACCAGGGGGCTACAATGAGCAGTTCTTC. This encodes CASSGPGGYNEQFF.

The chain combines TRBV10-1 with TRBJ1-3; no definite D call. The CDR3 sequence is 14 residues long. Germline V gene data show CDR1 as WNHNN and CDR2 as SYGVQD (reference sequence). V dropped 5 bases and J dropped 4 bases, with 12 bases sitting between them. The CDR3 sequence is CASSNPGSGNTIYF. Here the CDR3 DNA reads TGCGCCAGCAGTAACCCGGGATCCGGAAACACCATATATTTT.

The chain links TRBV6-5 to TRBJ2-7; D not resolved. In germline, CDR1 is MNHEY, CDR2 SVGAGI. Trimming pared 0 bases from V and 0 bases from J, leaving 6 bases between. The CDR3 consists of 14 residues. For the CDR3, the DNA is TGTGCCAGCAGTTACTCCAGGCACTCCTACGAGCAGTACTTC. Its translation is CASSYSRHSYEQYF.

The genes are TRBV13 and TRBJ1-3; D is unresolved. The V gene's germline CDR1 is PRHDT and CDR2 FYEKMQ (reference sequence). The CDR3 is 15 residues long. Trimming took 8 bases from V and 0 from J, leaving 14 bases between them. The CDR3 DNA reads TGTGCCAGCTCGAGGTTTATCCTCTCTGGAAACACCATATATTTT. Protein product: CASSRFILSGNTIYF.

The chain joins TRBV25-1 to TRBJ1-5; 8 nucleotides agree with TRBD1. The V segment lost 7 bases and the J segment 5 bases; nucleotides outside the gene matches: 16. This CDR3 comprises 17 residues. The germline V gene has CDR1 MGHDK and CDR2 SYGVNS. DNA for the CDR3: TGTGCCAGCATACCTCAACCCGAGGACAGGGATCATCAGCCCCAGCATTTT. It is translated as CASIPQPEDRDHQPQHF.

This clone was counted only a few times. The V call is TRBV7-9, the J call TRBJ2-4; possibly TRBD2 for D (6 bases). V was trimmed by 5 bases and J by 1 base, leaving 15 bases between them. The CDR3 extends over 16 amino acids. Germline V gene data show CDR1 as SEHNR and CDR2 as FQNEAQ (reference sequence). This CDR3 reads CASSSGAGGAKNIQYF. The DNA of the CDR3 is TGTGCCAGCAGCAGCGGAGCGGGTGGTGCCAAAAACATTCAGTACTTC.

The V and J genes are TRBV6-5 and TRBJ2-5, with TRBD1 matching 10 bases. With 6 bases clipped from V and 4 bases from J, the junction kept 5 bases outside the gene matches. CDR1 MNHEY and CDR2 SVGAGI come from the germline V gene. The CDR3 is made up of 14 amino acids. CDR3 DNA sequence: TGTGCCAGCAGAAGGACAGGGGGAACAGAGACCCAGTACTTC. Protein product: CASRRTGGTETQYF.

This clone was detected a few times. V gene TRBV11-3 combines with J gene TRBJ2-7; 10 bases line up with TRBD2. Germline V gene data show CDR1 as SGHNT and CDR2 as YENEEA. V lost 3 bases and J lost 1; bases outside the gene matches: 12. The CDR3 contains 18 residues. The chain's CDR3 is CASSLTQGGTSASYEQYV. CDR3 bases: TGTGCCAGCAGCTTGACCCAAGGAGGGACTAGCGCATCCTACGAGCAGTACGTC.

V gene TRBV30 combines with J gene TRBJ2-1; a possible D gene is TRBD2 (5 bases). Deletions cut 5 bases from V and 3 bases from J, with 8 bases between. The CDR3 runs 12 residues. Per the germline V gene, CDR1 is GTSNPN and CDR2 is SVGIG (reference sequence). CDR3 protein: CAWGRGYNEQFF. The CDR3 region has the DNA TGTGCCTGGGGCCGGGGCTACAATGAGCAGTTCTTC.

This clone was detected only a few times. This chain uses TRBV29-1 with TRBJ1-2, with D unresolved. CDR1 SQVTM and CDR2 ANQGSEA come from the germline V gene. V dropped 2 bases and J dropped 4 bases, with 5 bases sitting between them. The CDR3 covers 11 residues. The CDR3 spells CSVEYVYGYTF. CDR3 DNA: TGCAGCGTTGAATATGTCTATGGCTACACCTTC. Together with reference TRBV29-1 and TRBJ1-2, the CDR3 gives the full variable domain: SAVISQKPSRDICQRGTSLTIQCQVDSQVTMMFWYRQQPGQSLTLIATANQGSEATYESGFVIDKFPISRPNLTFSTLTVSNMSPEDSSIYLCSVEYVYGYTFGSGTRLTVV.

This chain links TRBV5-1 with TRBJ2-2; TRBD2 is a possible D gene (6 bases). CDR1 and CDR2 from the germline V gene are SGHRS and YFSETQ. V lost 3 bases and J lost 7, with 16 bases in between. The length of the CDR3 is 15 residues. CDR3 amino acids: CASSSVPGAGGELFF. The CDR3 nucleotides read TGCGCCAGCAGCTCCGTTCCGGGAGCAGGCGGGGAGCTGTTTTTT.

CDR3 loop: CAWTPTSLGVSNTEAFF. In DNA form, the CDR3 reads TGTGCCTGGACTCCTACATCCTTGGGGGTGTCGAACACTGAAGCTTTCTTT. This chain connects TRBV30 to TRBJ1-1; D is possibly TRBD1 (5 bases). This CDR3 region has 17 residues. The germline V and J ends were trimmed by 4 bases and 1 base, with 22 bases remaining between them. Germline CDR1 is GTSNPN and CDR2 is SVGIG (reference sequence).

The CDR3 loop reads CASRILAGVGEQYV. The DNA for the CDR3 is TGTGCCAGCAGGATACTAGCGGGAGTTGGTGAGCAGTACGTC. The chain recombines TRBV6-1 with TRBJ2-7, with TRBD2 identical over 11 bases. The V segment lost 6 bases and the J segment 7 bases; nucleotides outside the gene matches: 8. Germline V gene lookup returns CDR1 MNHNS and CDR2 SASEGT. The CDR3 has 14 residues.

This chain joins TRBV7-9 and TRBJ2-7; D uncertain. The CDR3 is made up of 12 amino acids. Trimming took 1 base from V and 2 from J, leaving 3 bases between them. Germline values: CDR1 SEHNR, CDR2 FQNEAQ (reference sequence). CDR3 sequence (DNA): TGTGCCAGCAGCTTAGATACCTACGAGCAGTACTTC. It is translated as CASSLDTYEQYF.